One and the same sample provided the 27 T cell receptor beta chains below, sequenced in a study of blood T cells in healthy people across ages. With a J-beta primer mix and a sample-barcoded 5' primer, a second PCR ran about 6 to 11 cycles. MiXCR, applied by TCRdb to the 5' RACE reads, yields one record per CDR3 protein. The sample yields approximately 2,000,000 distinct CDR3 sequences, approximately 39% seen once. The sequenced sample was blood. These receptors originate from a human donor in good health.

A remark on this clonotype: One end of the junction does not line up with germline, which may come from a read error. The V and J genes are TRBV5-1 and TRBJ1-1; 10 bases agree with TRBD1. Germline CDR1 is SGHRS and CDR2 is YFSETQ. The length of the CDR3 is 14 residues. The CDR3 DNA sequence: TGCGTCAGCAGCTTGGGGACAGGGGACACTGAAGCTTTCTTT. Its protein is CVSSLGTGDTEAFF.

The sample holds a few counts of this clonotype. The chain is built from TRBV6-2 or TRBV6-3 and TRBJ1-4, with TRBD1 matching 7 bases. The trim removed 6 bases at V and 4 bases at J, leaving 5 bases unmatched. The germline CDR1 and CDR2 sequences are MNHEY and SVGEGT. The CDR3 runs to 14 residues. The CDR3 DNA sequence: TGTGCCAGCAGGACCCGGGACAGTAATGAAAAACTGTTTTTT. Encoded protein: CASRTRDSNEKLFF.

This clonotype was seen a handful of times. The V call is TRBV9, the J call TRBJ2-5; D might be TRBD2 (5 bases). Germline-derived CDR1 and CDR2 are SGDLS and YYNGEE. Trimming pared 1 base from V and 4 bases from J, leaving 8 bases between. The CDR3 has 13 amino acids. The CDR3 loop reads CASSVSSTETQYF. The CDR3 bases are TGTGCCAGCAGCGTATCTAGCACAGAGACCCAGTACTTC.

This chain links TRBV29-1 with TRBJ1-2; 10 bases are shared with TRBD1. V lost 4 bases to trimming and J lost 8 bases; unmatched junction nucleotides: 10. Per germline, CDR1 SQVTM and CDR2 ANQGSEA. This CDR3 region has 14 residues. The CDR3 here is CSVGTGGTGYGYTF. CDR3 nucleotides: TGCAGCGTTGGGACAGGGGGGACTGGTTACGGCTACACCTTC.

This clonotype was found a few times. This chain connects TRBV20-1 to TRBJ2-5; D possibly uses TRBD1 or TRBD2 (5 bases each). TRBJ2-7 matches the DNA end more closely, so the J call is doubtful. The germline CDR1 and CDR2 sequences are DFQATT and SNEGSKA (reference sequence). CDR3 length equals 15 residues. The CDR3: CSARRPDGTVYEQYF. In DNA form, the CDR3 reads TGCAGTGCTAGGCGCCCTGACGGGACCGTCTACGAGCAGTACTTC.

A note on this clonotype: A clone one base away is much larger, so this may be a read error. The chain has TRBV12-3 or TRBV12-4 and TRBJ2-4, with D possibly being TRBD1 (6 bases). The J call may be faulty, since TRBJ2-5 better matches the DNA end. The CDR3 sequence is 13 residues long. The CDR3 bases are TGTGCCGGCACCTGGGGGCTAGTAGAGACCCAGTACTTC. This sequence encodes CAGTWGLVETQYF.

The sample holds a few counts of this clonotype. The J gene is TRBJ2-3, the V gene TRBV24-1, with TRBD2 as a possible D gene (6 bases). Trimming took 4 bases from V and 0 from J, leaving 13 bases between them. CDR3 length equals 16 residues. The V gene's germline CDR1 is KGHDR and CDR2 SFDVKD. CDR3 residues: CATSDVGGTSTDTQYF. CDR3 sequence (DNA): TGTGCCACCAGTGACGTCGGGGGAACTAGCACAGATACGCAGTATTTT.

This clonotype was seen a single time. The chain employs TRBV7-2 and TRBJ1-4; perhaps TRBD1 as D (5 bases). V gave up 6 bases and J gave up 2 bases, with 13 bases separating them. CDR3 length: 15 residues. In germline, CDR1 is SGHTA, CDR2 FQGNSA. The CDR3 loop is CASSPQQATNEKLFF. Here the CDR3 DNA reads TGTGCCAGCAGTCCACAACAGGCGACTAATGAAAAACTGTTTTTT.

In this sample, this clonotype turned up a few times. The chain carries TRBV20-1 and TRBJ2-1; 12 bases line up with TRBD2. Trimming cost V 6 bases and J 5 bases; bases outside gene matches: 11. The germline V gene encodes CDR1 DFQATT and CDR2 SNEGSKA (reference sequence). The CDR3 has 16 residues. CDR3 sequence (DNA): TGCAGTGCCTCCGGGACTAGCGGGCTGATTAACAATGAGCAGTTCTTC. It encodes CSASGTSGLINNEQFF.

The J gene is TRBJ1-2, the V gene TRBV25-1; D is unclear. V was cut by 4 bases and J by 3 bases, with 15 bases left in between. The CDR3 runs 15 residues. Germline loops: CDR1 MGHDK, CDR2 SYGVNS. DNA for the CDR3: TGTGCCAGCAGTGGCGCTGGGTCTATAGACTATGGCTACACCTTC. Protein product: CASSGAGSIDYGYTF.

This clonotype was seen a handful of times. The rearrangement links TRBV4-3 to TRBJ2-1; D is undetermined. V lost 4 bases and J 7 bases, leaving 17 bases between the germline ends. Germline lookup yields CDR1 LGHNA and CDR2 YSLEER. The CDR3 has 15 amino acids. CDR3 coding DNA: TGCGCCAGCAGCCGGGAACTGCCAATTCCGAATGAGCAGTTCTTC. Translated, it gives CASSRELPIPNEQFF.

The genes are TRBV3-1 and TRBJ2-3; D call uncertain. Trimming left V 0 bases short and J 4 bases short, with 5 bases between. The CDR3 sequence is 13 residues long. Germline CDR1 is LGHDT and CDR2 is YNNKEL (reference sequence). The CDR3 bases are TGTGCCAGCAGCCAAGATCTGTCAGATACGCAGTATTTT. Encoded protein: CASSQDLSDTQYF.

The V gene is TRBV5-1, the J gene TRBJ2-7, with TRBD1 identical over 9 bases. The CDR3 length is 15 residues. V dropped 4 bases and J dropped 6; count of bases not matched to a gene: 11. In germline, CDR1 is SGHRS, CDR2 YFSETQ. This CDR3 reads CASSQYPGQGGEQYF. In nucleotides, the CDR3 is TGCGCCAGCAGCCAGTACCCGGGACAGGGAGGCGAGCAGTACTTC.

The chain uses TRBV29-1 and TRBJ2-7; D is ambiguous. Between the trimmed V and J ends, which lost 2 bases and 0 bases, there was a span of 11 bases. CDR1 and CDR2 (germline): SQVTM, ANQGSEA. This CDR3 comprises 14 residues. The CDR3 here is CSVETDASSYEQYF. CDR3 DNA sequence: TGCAGCGTTGAAACAGATGCTAGCTCCTACGAGCAGTACTTC.

V gene TRBV6-6 combines with J gene TRBJ2-1, with TRBD1 matching over 7 bases. Germline V lookup: CDR1 MNHNY, CDR2 SVGAGI (reference sequence). The length of the CDR3 is 15 residues. The V gene end was trimmed by 2 bases and the J gene end by 4 bases; junction bases not matched to a gene: 5. The CDR3 nucleotides read TGTGCCAGCAGTTACGCTCAGGGGGTGTACAATGAGCAGTTCTTC. This translates into CASSYAQGVYNEQFF.

This sequence joins TRBV4-3 and TRBJ2-1; possibly TRBD1 or TRBD2 for D (5 bases each). V dropped 0 bases and J dropped 15 bases, with 21 bases sitting between them. The CDR3 is 15 amino acids. CDR1 LGHNA and CDR2 YSLEER come from the germline V gene. CDR3 sequence reads: CASSQEISGPTMGFF. The DNA for the CDR3 is TGCGCCAGCAGCCAAGAGATTTCGGGACCTACTATGGGGTTCTTC.

CDR3: CASSPRTGSSPYNSPLHF. CDR3 coding DNA: TGTGCCAGCAGCCCGAGGACAGGGAGCTCCCCCTATAATTCACCCCTCCACTTT. The J gene is TRBJ1-6, the V gene TRBV7-2, with TRBD1 matching 8 bases. CDR1 is SGHTA and CDR2 is FQGNSA in the germline V gene. Trimming cost V 5 bases and J 2 bases; bases outside gene matches: 11. The CDR3 has 18 residues.

V is TRBV20-1 and J is TRBJ2-1; 7 bases fit TRBD1. The ends lost 7 bases at V and 0 bases at J; junction bases unmatched: 12. The length of the CDR3 is 16 residues. Germline CDR1 is DFQATT and CDR2 is SNEGSKA (reference sequence). The CDR3 nucleotides read TGCAGTGGTAAAGAAGGGACAGCTAGCTCCTACAATGAGCAGTTCTTC. It is translated as CSGKEGTASSYNEQFF.

This clonotype was detected only a few times. The chain combines TRBV7-2 with TRBJ2-7; D gene ambiguous. The germline V and J ends were trimmed by 2 bases and 0 bases, with 11 bases remaining between them. CDR3 size: 15 residues. Germline V gene data show CDR1 as SGHTA and CDR2 as FQGNSA. Here the CDR3 DNA reads TGTGCCAGCAGCTTACTCGGGTTAAGCTCCTACGAGCAGTACTTC. Translated, it gives CASSLLGLSSYEQYF.

With respect to this clonotype: At one boundary the junction diverges from the germline segment, which might be a read error. The V call is TRBV12-3 or TRBV12-4, the J call TRBJ2-3, with 14 bases matching TRBD2. The CDR3 consists of 17 residues. CDR3 in DNA: TGTGCCAGCAGTCTCCAGACTAGCGGGGGGGGCACAGATGCGCAGTATTTT. Translating gives CASSLQTSGGGTDAQYF.

With regard to this clonotype: An end of the junction differs from the germline gene, which may be a read error. The chain carries TRBV5-1 and TRBJ1-1; no clear D. The CDR3 extends over 15 amino acids. Germline assignment: CDR1 SGHRS and CDR2 YFSETQ. CDR3 residues: CAGSLRRAGNTEAFF. Written as DNA, the CDR3 is TGCGCCGGCAGCTTGCGAAGGGCAGGGAACACTGAAGCTTTCTTT.

In this sample, this clonotype turned up a few times. The chain joins TRBV4-1 to TRBJ2-7, with 9 bases that match TRBD1. This CDR3 is built from 16 residues. Germline-derived CDR1 and CDR2 are MGHRA and YSYEKL. The J segment lost 4 bases and the V segment lost 1 base, leaving 8 bases of the junction unmatched. The CDR3 sequence: CASSQAGTGGAYEQYF. In DNA, the CDR3 is TGCGCCAGCAGCCAAGCGGGTACAGGGGGCGCGTACGAGCAGTACTTC.

This clonotype occurred a few times. The chain has TRBV7-9 and TRBJ1-2, with TRBD1 as a possible D gene (5 bases). V dropped 2 bases and J dropped 5 bases, with 12 bases sitting between them. The CDR3 runs 14 residues. Per the germline V gene, CDR1 is SEHNR and CDR2 is FQNEAQ (reference sequence). The CDR3: CASSLSEGPYGYTF. CDR3 coding DNA: TGTGCCAGCAGCTTAAGCGAGGGGCCTTATGGCTACACCTTC.

The chain is built from TRBV20-1 and TRBJ2-7, with no clear D. Near its end, the DNA agrees better with TRBJ2-5, so the J call may be wrong. The CDR3 consists of 15 residues. CDR1 DFQATT and CDR2 SNEGSKA come from the germline V gene (reference sequence). The CDR3 DNA follows: TGCAGTGCTAGAGATTGGGATGACGCCTGGGAGACCCAGTACTTC. Translation gives CSARDWDDAWETQYF.

This clonotype has only a few counts. The chain employs TRBV12-3 or TRBV12-4 and TRBJ1-2; the D gene is possibly TRBD1 (6 bases). The CDR3 is made up of 13 amino acids. V was pared by 5 bases and J by 7 bases, with 14 bases between. This chain's CDR3 is CASSVQGQGGYTF. The CDR3 region has the DNA TGTGCCAGCAGTGTACAGGGTCAGGGTGGCTACACCTTC.

This clonotype was seen only a few times. The J gene is TRBJ2-1, the V gene TRBV7-6; D might be TRBD1 or TRBD2, each matching 5 bases. V lost 5 bases, J lost 6 bases, and 11 bases lay in between. There are 13 residues in the CDR3. Germline CDR1 is SGHVS and CDR2 is FNYEAQ. In DNA, the CDR3 is TGTGCCAGCAGCCTGGGACCCGTCAATGAGCAGTTCTTC. Protein sequence: CASSLGPVNEQFF.

This clonotype was detected a few times. V and J are TRBV12-3 or TRBV12-4 and TRBJ2-5; D ambiguous. There are 14 residues in the CDR3. Trimming stripped 2 bases from V and 4 bases from J, with 11 bases between. CDR3 sequence: CASSLNLVGETQYF. The CDR3 nucleotides are TGTGCCAGCAGTTTAAACCTCGTTGGAGAGACCCAGTACTTC.